Detailed here is one T cell receptor (beta chain). Its antigen is unidentified. From germline, CDR1 is SGHTA and CDR2 FQGNSA. Trimming shortened V by 5 bases and J by 8 bases, and 19 bases separated the two germline ends. The CDR3 is 14 amino acids. The data stem from a study of beta chain features in type 1 diabetes. Study information: There was similarity between patients and healthy donors in age, gender and cell yields. Study-wide findings and caveats: Type 1 diabetes patients had moderately but significantly shorter TCRB CDR3s in all four CD4+ subsets.

The sequenced template was cDNA made from the entire isolated RNA. Clones were read by immunoSEQ multiplex PCR, and TCRdb kept only the in-frame ones, dropping some. The table lists approximately 43,000 clones, 60% to 75% of them singletons. The chain recombines TRBV7-2 with TRBJ2-7; weak D call: TRBD1 (6 bases). Input material: Tregs from blood. This clonotype was sampled from a man aged 25 to 40 with type 1 diabetes. Some clones in this sample may be carry-over from other donors' samples. The CDR3 DNA follows: TGTGCCAGCAGCCAACAGGGACCAGAGTCTAAGCAGTACTTC. Residues: CASSQQGPESKQYF.